Listed here are 26 T cell receptor beta chains from one sample, sequenced in a study of T-cell memory formation after mild COVID-19. TCRdb called the 5' RACE reads again in MiXCR, with one record for every CDR3 protein. The sample lists 450,000 or so distinct CDR3 sequences; roughly 25% were seen once. The sequenced material came from PBMCs or a T cell subset sorted from them (not recorded which). These receptors were obtained from an adult woman who had mild COVID-19 (a few samples of this study predate the infection). Cell type and time point are not known.

This rearrangement joins TRBV20-1 to TRBJ2-7; tentative D call: TRBD2 (5 bases). In germline, CDR1 is DFQATT, CDR2 SNEGSKA (reference sequence). Trimming took 3 bases from V and 2 from J, leaving 14 bases between them. The CDR3 covers 14 residues. The CDR3 region is CSARLLARTYEQYF. CDR3 in DNA: TGCAGTGCTAGGTTGTTAGCGAGAACCTACGAGCAGTACTTC.

In this sample, this clonotype turned up a few times. The chain couples TRBV5-6 to TRBJ2-7; D is undetermined. Germline CDR1 and CDR2: SGHDT and YYEEEE. The V gene lost 3 bases and the J gene lost 3 bases, with 16 bases spanning the gap. CDR3 size: 15 residues. The CDR3: CASSSLRTENYEQYF. CDR3 bases: TGTGCCAGCAGCTCCCTCCGGACGGAGAACTACGAGCAGTACTTC.

J is TRBJ1-1 and V is TRBV11-2; D gene unclear. The ends were cut back, 7 bases at V and 0 bases at J, with 12 bases in the middle. The CDR3 contains 14 residues. CDR1 SGHAT and CDR2 FQNNGV come from the germline V gene. The CDR3 loop reads CASTLSQLNTEAFF. The CDR3 DNA is TGTGCCAGCACCTTGTCCCAGTTGAACACTGAAGCTTTCTTT.

Here the CDR3 reads CAWRDVTGGNVYGYTF. The CDR3 bases are TGTGCCTGGAGGGACGTAACAGGGGGCAACGTCTATGGCTACACCTTC. This sequence joins TRBV30 and TRBJ1-2, with 9 bases aligning to TRBD1. The CDR3 loop spans 16 amino acids. With V trimmed by 3 bases and J by 4 bases, 12 bases remained unmatched. Per the germline V gene, CDR1 is GTSNPN and CDR2 is SVGIG (reference sequence).

This clonotype has just a few counts. The genes are TRBV7-9 and TRBJ2-3, with 7 nucleotides matching TRBD1. CDR1 is SEHNR, CDR2 FQNEAQ, per germline (reference sequence). This CDR3 contains 16 residues. J was trimmed by 4 bases and V by 4 bases; bases with no gene match: 11. The CDR3 bases are TGTGCCAGCAGCTCCCGGACAGGCATCGGCGCAGATACGCAGTATTTT. Residues: CASSSRTGIGADTQYF.

This clonotype was seen a handful of times. The chain has TRBV6-2 or TRBV6-3 and TRBJ2-7; 7 nucleotides match TRBD2. Germline CDR1 and CDR2: MNHEY and SVGEGT. The CDR3 runs 17 residues. The V gene end was trimmed by 0 bases and the J gene end by 0 bases; junction bases not matched to a gene: 8. DNA of the CDR3: TGTGCCAGCAGTTACTCGGCTAGCGGTCCTTTCTCCTACGAGCAGTACTTC. This sequence encodes CASSYSASGPFSYEQYF.

This clonotype turned up a few times. V usage is TRBV5-1 and J usage is TRBJ1-4; 7 positions agree with TRBD1. V lost 5 bases, J lost 7 bases, and 8 bases stayed unmatched. This CDR3 has 14 residues. From germline, CDR1 is SGHRS and CDR2 YFSETQ. The CDR3 nucleotides are TGCGCCAGCAGAGGGGGCTTTAATGGTGAAAAACTGTTTTTT. Its protein is CASRGGFNGEKLFF.

This clonotype was detected a few times. The chain joins TRBV12-3 or TRBV12-4 to TRBJ2-3; 7 bases align to TRBD2. Trimming removed 3 bases from V and 0 bases from J; junction bases left unmatched: 6. This CDR3 comprises 16 residues. The CDR3 nucleotides are TGTGCCAGCAGTTTTTCTAGCGGAGGCAGCACAGATACGCAGTATTTT. Protein sequence: CASSFSSGGSTDTQYF.

The rearrangement links TRBV5-1 to TRBJ2-5; D may be TRBD1 (5 bases). Germline V gives CDR1 SGHRS, CDR2 YFSETQ. V was pared by 4 bases and J by 2 bases, with 15 bases between. CDR3 length: 15 amino acids. CDR3 nucleotides: TGCGCCAGCAGCCCAGAAGCAGGGTATCAAGAGACCCAGTACTTC. Its protein is CASSPEAGYQETQYF.

This clonotype was picked up one time. This chain connects TRBV12-3 or TRBV12-4 to TRBJ2-7, with D possibly TRBD1 on 6 matching bases. The CDR3 has 15 amino acids. With 6 bases removed from V and 0 bases from J, the gap between germline ends came to 15 bases. CDR3 bases: TGTGCCAGCAGCCGCCCGACAGGCGCCTCCTACGAGCAGTACTTC. This gives the protein CASSRPTGASYEQYF.

This clonotype was seen a handful of times. The chain carries TRBV18 and TRBJ2-7; 10 bases are a match to TRBD1. Trimming cost V 6 bases and J 5 bases; bases outside gene matches: 7. Germline-derived CDR1 and CDR2 are KGHSH and LQKENI. This CDR3 contains 14 residues. CDR3 sequence (DNA): TGTGCCAGCTCGACTGACAGGGGGCTCGACGAGCAGTACTTC. Translation gives CASSTDRGLDEQYF.

This chain joins TRBV12-3 or TRBV12-4 and TRBJ1-4; the D gene is possibly TRBD1 (6 bases). V lost 7 bases to trimming and J lost 7 bases, with 22 bases between them. The CDR3 has 16 amino acids. CDR3 sequence (DNA): TGTGCCAGCACCGAGGCGGTGGGGGGGCGAGGTGAAAAACTGTTTTTT. Translating gives CASTEAVGGRGEKLFF.

CDR3 protein: CSVDIRGIGYEQYF. The CDR3 DNA sequence: TGCAGCGTTGATATTCGGGGTATCGGATACGAGCAGTACTTC. This sequence joins TRBV29-1 and TRBJ2-7, with a weak D call TRBD2 (5 bases). Germline CDR1 reads SQVTM; CDR2 reads ANQGSEA. The CDR3 loop spans 14 amino acids. The ends were cut back, 3 bases at V and 4 bases at J, with 16 bases in the middle.

This clonotype appeared a few times. The chain recombines TRBV4-1 with TRBJ2-4; 10 bases map to TRBD1. This CDR3 comprises 15 residues. Germline V gives CDR1 MGHRA, CDR2 YSYEKL. Trimming took 7 bases from V and 0 from J; bases not matched to a gene: 3. The CDR3 spells CASTGQGVAKNIQYF. The CDR3 DNA follows: TGCGCCAGCACCGGACAGGGGGTAGCCAAAAACATTCAGTACTTC.

The rearrangement joins TRBV6-6 to TRBJ2-7; D is unresolved. CDR1 is MNHNY and CDR2 is SVGAGI in the germline V gene (reference sequence). Trimming took 6 bases from V and 4 from J, leaving 10 bases between them. This CDR3 comprises 12 residues. The CDR3 protein is CASRPTKYEQYF. The DNA for the CDR3 is TGTGCCAGCAGACCTACAAAGTACGAGCAGTACTTC.

This clonotype was detected only a few times. The chain carries TRBV10-3 and TRBJ1-1, with 7 bases aligning to TRBD1. CDR1 ENHRY and CDR2 SYGVKD come from the germline V gene. The CDR3 is 13 residues long. V shed 10 bases and J 7 bases; nucleotides not matched to a gene: 12. The CDR3 DNA reads TGTGCCACCAACCATGCCGGACAGGATGAAGCTTTCTTT. Its protein is CATNHAGQDEAFF.

This sequence joins TRBV29-1 and TRBJ2-1, with 9 bases that match TRBD1. Germline trimming cut 4 bases from V and 10 bases from J; bases unmatched to any gene: 5. Germline V gene lookup returns CDR1 SQVTM and CDR2 ANQGSEA. The CDR3 is made up of 12 amino acids. CDR3 DNA sequence: TGCAGCGTTGGGGGACAGGGAAACGAGCAGTTCTTC. Its translation is CSVGGQGNEQFF.

This chain links TRBV3-1 with TRBJ2-2; 7 bases fit TRBD1. The CDR3 contains 15 residues. Germline loops: CDR1 LGHDT, CDR2 YNNKEL (reference sequence). J gave up 4 bases and V 1 base, and 3 bases lay outside the gene matches. The CDR3 DNA follows: TGTGCCAGCAGCCAAGGACAGGGTAGCACCGGGGAGCTGTTTTTT. Translated, it gives CASSQGQGSTGELFF.

A few counts support this clonotype. The rearrangement links TRBV7-2 to TRBJ2-7; TRBD2 aligns across 12 bases. Germline V gives CDR1 SGHTA, CDR2 FQGNSA. CDR3 length equals 18 residues. After removal of 1 base from V and 2 bases from J, the junction contained 9 bases not matched to a gene. This CDR3 is CASSLGPPLAGGPYEQYF. In DNA form, the CDR3 reads TGTGCCAGCAGCTTAGGCCCTCCTCTAGCGGGAGGGCCCTACGAGCAGTACTTC.

In its sample, this clonotype was seen a few times. This sequence joins TRBV7-2 and TRBJ2-3, with 10 bases that match TRBD2. The germline V gene encodes CDR1 SGHTA and CDR2 FQGNSA. This CDR3 is 17 amino acids long. V was clipped by 5 bases and J by 2 bases; unmatched bases: 10. The CDR3 region has the DNA TGTGCCAGCAGCCCTCGGAGGAGCGGGGGGGCCACAGATACGCAGTATTTT. Protein product: CASSPRRSGGATDTQYF.

This clonotype was counted a few times. The chain employs TRBV5-1 and TRBJ1-1; 7 bases agree with TRBD1. J lost 5 bases, V lost 4 bases, and 11 bases had no gene match. The CDR3 has 15 residues. CDR1 SGHRS and CDR2 YFSETQ come from the germline V gene. CDR3: CASSMGQSRGTEAFF. The CDR3 nucleotides read TGCGCCAGCAGCATGGGACAGAGTAGGGGAACTGAAGCTTTCTTT.

The rearrangement links TRBV3-1 to TRBJ2-1, with TRBD2 matching 7 bases. CDR1 is LGHDT, CDR2 YNNKEL, per germline (reference sequence). V lost 3 bases to trimming and J lost 13 bases; unmatched junction nucleotides: 9. CDR3 length: 13 amino acids. CDR3 sequence reads: CASSQTRDYLQFF. The CDR3 DNA sequence: TGTGCCAGCAGCCAGACCCGGGACTACCTCCAGTTCTTC.

The table lists this clonotype with a few counts. The rearrangement joins TRBV30 to TRBJ2-3; a possible D gene is TRBD2 (5 bases). Deletions cut 1 base from V and 0 bases from J, with 20 bases between. Per germline, CDR1 GTSNPN and CDR2 SVGIG (reference sequence). The CDR3 runs to 18 residues. CDR3 nucleotides: TGTGCCTGGAGTGCCATTTTTCCGGGCGGAGGTAGCACAGATACGCAGTATTTT. Amino acids: CAWSAIFPGGGSTDTQYF.

The chain is built from TRBV5-1 and TRBJ1-5, with D hard to call. The CDR3 totals 13 residues. CDR1 SGHRS and CDR2 YFSETQ come from the germline V gene. Trimming took 4 bases from V and 5 from J, leaving 10 bases between them. CDR3 in DNA: TGCGCCAGCAGCGACCTCGGCGATCAGCCCCAGCATTTT. It is translated as CASSDLGDQPQHF.

The CDR3 spells CSARGSNSYEQYF. The DNA of the CDR3 is TGCAGTGCTAGAGGGTCTAACTCCTACGAGCAGTACTTC. This sequence joins TRBV20-1 and TRBJ2-7; D gene uncertain. The CDR3 has 13 amino acids. Deletions cut 1 base from V and 0 bases from J, with 7 bases between. CDR1 DFQATT and CDR2 SNEGSKA come from the germline V gene (reference sequence).

This clonotype was picked up a small number of times. The gene calls are TRBV20-1 and TRBJ1-4; 7 nucleotides match TRBD1. Germline CDR1 and CDR2: DFQATT and SNEGSKA (reference sequence). This CDR3 contains 14 residues. The junction had 7 bases not matched to a gene; V was cut back by 4 bases and J by 5 bases. This CDR3 reads CSANSGTENEKLFF. As DNA, the CDR3 is TGCAGTGCTAATTCCGGGACAGAAAATGAAAAACTGTTTTTT.